Listed below are T cell receptor beta chains from one sample, sequenced in a study of neurological immune-mediated disorders. In TCRdb, the 5' RACE reads were re-called with MiXCR into one record per CDR3 protein. The data show roughly 60,000 distinct CDR3 sequences, roughly 4% seen once. Sequencing input: PBMCs. The source of these receptors is a woman in her forties or fifties with multiple sclerosis. The CDR3 runs from the conserved cysteine through the conserved F or W. D genes are given only for firm matches. Rows may omit the clone size; those that give it use once, few, many or a size class.

>many|TRBV6-6|TRBJ1-1|TRBD1
CASIPQTGETTEAFF
TGTGCCAGCATACCCCAGACAGGGGAGACCACTGAAGCTTTCTTT
>many|TRBV18|TRBJ1-1|.
CASSPWYGQNTEAFF
TGTGCCAGCTCACCATGGTATGGCCAGAACACTGAAGCTTTCTTT
>few|TRBV5-6|TRBJ1-5|.
CASSFGESNQPQHF
TGTGCCAGCAGCTTCGGGGAAAGCAATCAGCCCCAGCATTTT
>many|TRBV29-1|TRBJ2-5|.
CSILRNRRETQYF
TGCAGCATCCTTCGGAACCGCCGGGAGACCCAGTACTTC
>many|TRBV20-1|TRBJ2-4|TRBD2
CSARVPTSGYLGAKNIQYF
TGCAGTGCTAGAGTACCGACTAGCGGTTACCTAGGGGCCAAAAACATTCAGTACTTC
>many|TRBV4-1|TRBJ2-3|TRBD2
CASSQEVAGGTISTDTQYF
TGCGCCAGCAGCCAAGAGGTAGCGGGAGGAACAATCAGCACAGATACGCAGTATTTT
>many|TRBV15|TRBJ1-5|.
CATSRGKISNQPQNF
TGTGCCACCAGCAGGGGAAAGATTAGCAATCAGCCCCAGAATTTT
>many|TRBV3-1|TRBJ1-5|.
CASSQDGPNQPQHF
TGTGCCAGCAGCCAAGATGGTCCCAATCAGCCCCAGCATTTT
>many|TRBV12-3/TRBV12-4|TRBJ2-2|TRBD1
CASSPPGQGTTGELFF
TGTGCCAGCAGCCCCCCGGGACAGGGTACAACCGGGGAGCTGTTTTTT
>few|TRBV6-6|TRBJ2-7|TRBD2
CASSFPGTRYEQYF
TGTGCCAGCAGTTTTCCCGGGACTAGGTACGAGCAGTACTTC
>many|TRBV6-1|TRBJ1-4|.
CASRVLATNEKLFF
TGTGCCAGCAGGGTACTTGCAACTAATGAAAAACTGTTTTTT
>many|TRBV5-1|TRBJ1-1|TRBD1
CASSFSRGRGDTEAFF
TGCGCCAGCAGCTTTTCGAGGGGGCGCGGCGACACTGAAGCTTTCTTT
>many|TRBV20-1|TRBJ2-1|.
CSARDPWTTYNEQFF
TGCAGTGCTAGAGATCCTTGGACGACCTACAATGAGCAGTTCTTC
>many|TRBV9|TRBJ2-1|TRBD1
CASSGDRESYNEQFF
TGTGCCAGCAGCGGTGACAGGGAGTCCTACAATGAGCAGTTCTTC
>many|TRBV7-9|TRBJ1-1|.
CASSLNSFTEAFF
TGTGCCAGCAGCTTAAACAGCTTCACTGAAGCTTTCTTT
>many|TRBV7-2|TRBJ2-2|TRBD1
CASSPSLYRGKLFF
TGTGCCAGCAGCCCCTCTTTGTACAGGGGGAAGCTGTTTTTT
>many|TRBV4-3|TRBJ2-4|.
CASSQGTVGIQYF
TGCGCCAGCAGCCAAGGAACAGTTGGCATTCAGTACTTC
>.|TRBV7-2|TRBJ2-7|.
CASSTPVTAASYEQYF
TGTGCCAGCAGCACACCAGTAACAGCTGCATCCTACGAGCAGTACTTC
>many|TRBV2|TRBJ2-1|TRBD2
CASSEMAGAAEQFF
TGTGCCAGCAGTGAAATGGCGGGAGCGGCTGAGCAGTTCTTC
>.|TRBV11-3|TRBJ2-1|TRBD2
CASSLGTRVYNEQFF
TGTGCCAGCAGCTTGGGGACTAGAGTTTACAATGAGCAGTTCTTC
>few|TRBV5-1|TRBJ2-5|.
CASSFSGTQETQYF
TGCGCCAGCAGCTTCTCCGGGACCCAAGAGACCCAGTACTTC
>many|TRBV5-1|TRBJ2-1|TRBD1
CASSGGQGVNEQFF
TGCGCCAGCAGCGGAGGACAGGGGGTGAATGAGCAGTTCTTC